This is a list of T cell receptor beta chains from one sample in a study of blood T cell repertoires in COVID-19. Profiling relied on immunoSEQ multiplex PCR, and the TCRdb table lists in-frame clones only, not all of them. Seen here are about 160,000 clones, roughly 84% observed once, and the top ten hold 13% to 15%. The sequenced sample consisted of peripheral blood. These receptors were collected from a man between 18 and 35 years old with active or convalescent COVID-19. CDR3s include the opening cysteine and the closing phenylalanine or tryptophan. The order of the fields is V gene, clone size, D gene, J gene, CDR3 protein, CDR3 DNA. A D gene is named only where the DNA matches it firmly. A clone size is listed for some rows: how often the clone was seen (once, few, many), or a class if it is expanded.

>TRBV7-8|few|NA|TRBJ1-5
CASSLVAGNNQPQHF
TGTGCCAGCAGCTTAGTGGCAGGCAATAATCAGCCCCAGCATTTT
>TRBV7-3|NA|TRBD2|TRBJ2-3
CASSLEAGGPDTQYF
TGTGCCAGCAGCTTAGAGGCGGGAGGGCCGGATACGCAGTATTTT
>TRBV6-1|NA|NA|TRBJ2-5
CASSDPLPGSPKETQYF
TGTGCCAGCAGTGACCCTCTTCCGGGTTCACCTAAGGAGACCCAGTACTTC
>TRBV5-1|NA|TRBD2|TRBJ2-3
CASSFRGGGDTQYF
TGCGCCAGCAGCTTTAGAGGCGGGGGAGATACGCAGTATTTT
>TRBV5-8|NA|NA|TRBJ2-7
CASSSDDRQAHEQYF
TGTGCCAGCAGCTCCGATGACAGGCAGGCTCACGAGCAGTACTTC
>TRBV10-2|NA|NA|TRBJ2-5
CASSEGLGVKETQYF
TGCGCCAGCAGTGAAGGCCTAGGCGTGAAAGAGACCCAGTACTTC
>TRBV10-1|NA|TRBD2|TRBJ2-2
CARLTSGRSPGELFF
TGCGCCAGACTGACTAGCGGGAGATCCCCCGGGGAGCTGTTTTTT
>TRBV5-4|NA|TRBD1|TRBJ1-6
CASSLGAGGNSPLHF
TGTGCCAGCAGCTTGGGTGCAGGGGGGAATTCACCCCTCCACTTT
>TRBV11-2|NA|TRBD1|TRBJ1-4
CASKPQGRGEKLFF
TGTGCCAGCAAACCACAGGGGCGAGGTGAAAAACTGTTTTTT
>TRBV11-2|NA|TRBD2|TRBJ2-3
CASSLSIPGLAGADTQYF
TGTGCCAGCAGCTTAAGTATTCCAGGACTAGCGGGGGCAGATACGCAGTATTTT
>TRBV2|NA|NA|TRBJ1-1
CASSPATGNTEAFF
TGTGCCAGCAGCCCAGCGACGGGAAACACTGAAGCTTTCTTT
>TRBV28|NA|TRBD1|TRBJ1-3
CASSRRDRANSGNTIYF
TGTGCCAGCAGTCGCCGGGACAGGGCAAATTCTGGAAACACCATATATTTT
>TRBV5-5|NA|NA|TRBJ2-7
CASRGPGTYYEQYF
TGTGCCAGCAGAGGCCCCGGGACATACTACGAGCAGTACTTC
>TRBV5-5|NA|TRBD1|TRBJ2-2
CASSLDGTGANTGELFF
TGTGCCAGCAGCTTGGACGGGACAGGGGCGAACACCGGGGAGCTGTTTTTT
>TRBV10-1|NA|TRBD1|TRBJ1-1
CASKKGAGTEAFF
TGCGCCAGCAAAAAGGGGGCTGGTACTGAAGCTTTCTTT
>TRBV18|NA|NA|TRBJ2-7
CASSPPKWPYEQYF
TGTGCCAGCTCACCACCGAAATGGCCCTACGAGCAGTACTTC
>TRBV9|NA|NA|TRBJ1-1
CASSPRGGNTEAFF
TGTGCCAGCAGCCCCCGCGGAGGGAACACTGAAGCTTTCTTT
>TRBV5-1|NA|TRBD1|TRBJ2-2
CASSHRQGAGNTGELFF
TGCGCCAGCAGCCATAGACAGGGGGCAGGGAACACCGGGGAGCTGTTTTTT
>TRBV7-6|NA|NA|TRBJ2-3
CASSLGGADTDTQYF
TGTGCCAGCAGCTTGGGTGGAGCGGACACAGATACGCAGTATTTT
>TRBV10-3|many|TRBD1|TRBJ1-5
CAISESKQGANNQPQHF
TGTGCCATCAGTGAGTCTAAACAGGGGGCGAACAATCAGCCCCAGCATTTT
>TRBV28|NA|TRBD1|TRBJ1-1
CASSFVGGDRNAEAFF
TGTGCCAGCAGTTTTGTAGGGGGCGATAGGAACGCTGAAGCTTTCTTT
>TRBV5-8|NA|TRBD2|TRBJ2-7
CASSLGLAGRRQYF
TGTGCCAGCAGCTTAGGACTAGCGGGACGCCGGCAGTACTTC
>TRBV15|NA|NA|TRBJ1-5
CATYGEEEGGQPQHF
TGTGCCACGTACGGGGAGGAAGAGGGCGGTCAGCCCCAGCATTTT
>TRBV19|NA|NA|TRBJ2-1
CASSIGDNEQFF
TGTGCCAGTAGTATCGGGGACAATGAGCAGTTCTTC
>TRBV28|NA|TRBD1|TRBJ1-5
CASSTEGGQDFFYSNQPQHF
TGTGCCAGCAGCACAGAAGGGGGACAGGATTTCTTTTATAGCAATCAGCCCCAGCATTTT
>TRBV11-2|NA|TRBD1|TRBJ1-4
CASSPNSGTVGEKLFF
TGTGCCAGCAGCCCAAACTCCGGGACAGTCGGCGAAAAACTGTTTTTT
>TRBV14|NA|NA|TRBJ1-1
CASSLRQFNTEAFF
TGTGCCAGCAGCCTCCGACAGTTCAACACTGAAGCTTTCTTT
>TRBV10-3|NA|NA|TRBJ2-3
CAISDWASTDTQYF
TGTGCCATCAGTGATTGGGCGAGCACAGATACGCAGTATTTT
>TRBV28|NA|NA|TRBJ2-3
CASRQSMLFPQYF
TGTGCCAGCAGGCAATCTATGCTTTTTCCGCAGTATTTT
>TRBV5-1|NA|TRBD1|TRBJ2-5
CASSLGQGQETQYF
TGCGCCAGCAGCTTGGGACAGGGGCAGGAGACCCAGTACTTC
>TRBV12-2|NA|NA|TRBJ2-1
CASRFLRDREIHEQFF
TGTGCAAGTCGCTTCCTCCGGGACAGGGAGATCCATGAGCAGTTCTTC
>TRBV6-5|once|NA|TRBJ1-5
CASTGPTPNQPQHF
TGTGCCAGCACAGGGCCCACCCCCAATCAGCCCCAGCATTTT
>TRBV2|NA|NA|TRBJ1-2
CASGSGYGYTF
TGTGCCAGCGGGTCGGGGTATGGCTACACCTTC
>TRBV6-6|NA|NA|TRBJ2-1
CASSYLSSYNEQFF
TGTGCCAGCAGTTATCTATCCTCCTACAATGAGCAGTTCTTC
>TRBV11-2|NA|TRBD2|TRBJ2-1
CASSSLGTSGLTGANEQFF
TGTGCCAGCAGCTCCTTAGGGACTAGCGGGTTAACAGGAGCCAATGAGCAGTTCTTC
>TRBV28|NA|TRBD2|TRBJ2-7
CASRRTSGGPYEQYF
TGTGCCAGCAGAAGGACTAGCGGGGGGCCCTACGAGCAGTACTTC
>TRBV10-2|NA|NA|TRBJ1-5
CASSEYQVNQPQHF
TGCGCCAGCAGTGAGTATCAGGTCAATCAGCCCCAGCATTTT
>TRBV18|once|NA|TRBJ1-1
CASFTGIGYTEAFF
TGTGCCAGCTTCACAGGGATAGGGTACACTGAAGCTTTCTTT
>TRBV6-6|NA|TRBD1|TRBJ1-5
CASSSPGQLNQPQHF
TGTGCCAGCAGCTCCCCGGGACAGCTGAATCAGCCCCAGCATTTT
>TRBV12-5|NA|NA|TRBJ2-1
CASASYDNEQFF
TGTGCTAGTGCTAGTTACGACAATGAGCAGTTCTTC
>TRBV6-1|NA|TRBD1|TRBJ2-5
CASSEFRGRGTQYF
TGTGCCAGCAGTGAATTCAGGGGGCGAGGGACCCAGTACTTC
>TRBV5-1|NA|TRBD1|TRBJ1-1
CASSLDGTGTIAPEAFF
TGCGCCAGCAGCTTGGATGGGACAGGGACTATCGCGCCTGAAGCTTTCTTT
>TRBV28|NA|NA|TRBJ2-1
CASSRQGGSYNEQFF
TGTGCCAGCAGCCGACAGGGAGGCTCCTACAATGAGCAGTTCTTC
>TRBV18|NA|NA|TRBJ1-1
CASSPASGNTEAFF
TGTGCCAGCTCCCCAGCCTCGGGGAACACTGAAGCTTTCTTT
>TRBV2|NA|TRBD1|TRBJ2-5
CASSEDRGLQETQYF
TGTGCCAGCAGCGAGGACAGGGGGCTACAAGAGACCCAGTACTTC
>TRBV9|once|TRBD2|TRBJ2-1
CASSARTSDRLEQFF
TGTGCCAGCAGCGCGAGGACTAGCGACAGACTAGAGCAGTTCTTC
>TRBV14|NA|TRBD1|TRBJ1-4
CASSHSYDREIEEKLFF
TGTGCCAGCAGCCATAGTTACGACAGGGAGATAGAGGAAAAACTGTTTTTT
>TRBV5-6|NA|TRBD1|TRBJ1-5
CASSLGTGISGQPQHF
TGTGCCAGCAGCTTAGGGACAGGGATCTCAGGTCAGCCCCAGCATTTT
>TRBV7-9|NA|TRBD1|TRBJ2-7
CASSLKALDKGGPYEQYF
TGTGCCAGCAGCTTGAAAGCCCTTGATAAAGGGGGCCCCTACGAGCAGTACTTC
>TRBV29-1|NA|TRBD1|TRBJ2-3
CSVTRTGNTDTQYF
TGCAGCGTTACCCGGACAGGGAACACAGATACGCAGTATTTT
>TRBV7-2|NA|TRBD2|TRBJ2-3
CASSSIGTSGGTQYF
TGTGCCAGCAGCTCCATAGGGACTAGCGGGGGTACGCAGTATTTT
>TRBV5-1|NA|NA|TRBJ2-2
CASRSRGSSTGELFF
TGCGCCAGCAGGTCTAGGGGGTCGAGCACCGGGGAGCTGTTTTTT
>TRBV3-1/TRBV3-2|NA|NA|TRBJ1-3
CASSHQGLKGNTIYF
TGTGCCAGCAGCCATCAGGGCTTAAAAGGAAACACCATATATTTT
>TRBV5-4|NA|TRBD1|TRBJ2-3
CASSGTGTGVSSTQYF
TGTGCCAGCAGCGGGACCGGGACAGGAGTTTCCAGTACGCAGTATTTT
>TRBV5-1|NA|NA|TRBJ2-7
CASSQDSYEQYF
TGCGCCAGCAGCCAGGATTCCTACGAGCAGTACTTC
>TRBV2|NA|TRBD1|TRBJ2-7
CASSLQGQGRYEQYF
TGTGCCAGCAGTCTCCAAGGACAGGGACGCTACGAGCAGTACTTC